These T cell receptor beta chains were read from a single sample in a study of glioma-infiltrating T cells after dendritic cell vaccination. Some clones are missing from TCRdb's copy, which holds only in-frame ones; the method was immunoSEQ multiplex PCR. Among 91,000 or so clones listed, over 80% were seen once. Sequenced material: blood, taken after dendritic cell vaccination. The receptors derive from a human donor with glioblastoma. CDR3s leave out the opening cysteine and the closing phenylalanine or tryptophan. The order of the fields is clone size, V gene, J gene, CDR3 protein. Expanded clones are given a class, and other clones once, few, many or no size at all.

clone size: NA; V gene: TRBV7-9; J gene: TRBJ2-3; CDR3 protein: ASSFHGLGADTQY
clone size: NA; V gene: TRBV30; J gene: TRBJ2-1; CDR3 protein: AWSVTGWDEQF
clone size: few; V gene: TRBV18; J gene: TRBJ2-5; CDR3 protein: ASSPPGGGQETQY
clone size: NA; V gene: TRBV28; J gene: TRBJ1-5; CDR3 protein: ASTLTGSNQPQH
clone size: once; V gene: TRBV6-1; J gene: TRBJ2-3; CDR3 protein: ATGVSDTQY
clone size: NA; V gene: TRBV5-1; J gene: TRBJ2-7; CDR3 protein: ASSLGQVPGEQY
clone size: NA; V gene: TRBV28; J gene: TRBJ2-5; CDR3 protein: ASNRQGAGQFEETQY
clone size: NA; V gene: TRBV6-1; J gene: TRBJ2-7; CDR3 protein: ASSLRTGGPYEQY
clone size: NA; V gene: TRBV5-1; J gene: TRBJ2-7; CDR3 protein: ASSLDETRTYEQY
clone size: NA; V gene: TRBV30; J gene: TRBJ2-1; CDR3 protein: AWSVGLVLNNEQF
clone size: NA; V gene: TRBV10-2; J gene: TRBJ1-1; CDR3 protein: ASSTAGTEAF
clone size: NA; V gene: TRBV5-1; J gene: TRBJ2-1; CDR3 protein: ASSIELAGGSEQF
clone size: few; V gene: TRBV18; J gene: TRBJ2-1; CDR3 protein: ASSPPLQAGTF
clone size: NA; V gene: TRBV10-2; J gene: TRBJ1-2; CDR3 protein: ATDEGGNYGYT
clone size: many; V gene: TRBV6-1; J gene: TRBJ2-7; CDR3 protein: ASSEEWSSYEQY
clone size: NA; V gene: TRBV9; J gene: TRBJ2-1; CDR3 protein: ASSARTSGGSSYNEQF
clone size: once; V gene: TRBV5-4; J gene: TRBJ2-2; CDR3 protein: ASSPGPGKVTGELF
clone size: NA; V gene: TRBV27; J gene: TRBJ1-2; CDR3 protein: ASSNQANYGYT
clone size: NA; V gene: TRBV6-6; J gene: TRBJ2-2; CDR3 protein: ASSRGELF
clone size: NA; V gene: TRBV29-1; J gene: TRBJ1-2; CDR3 protein: SASRGQGVGGYT
clone size: NA; V gene: TRBV10-3; J gene: TRBJ2-1; CDR3 protein: AISGTSGSSYNEQF
clone size: once; V gene: TRBV10-3; J gene: TRBJ2-7; CDR3 protein: AISEGTVDYEQY
clone size: NA; V gene: TRBV5-1; J gene: TRBJ2-6; CDR3 protein: ASSDRPSGANVLT
clone size: few; V gene: TRBV5-1; J gene: TRBJ1-1; CDR3 protein: ASSLTQGNTEAF
clone size: NA; V gene: TRBV9; J gene: TRBJ2-7; CDR3 protein: ASIRCRVGEQY
clone size: once; V gene: TRBV29-1; J gene: TRBJ2-5; CDR3 protein: SVGQGETQY